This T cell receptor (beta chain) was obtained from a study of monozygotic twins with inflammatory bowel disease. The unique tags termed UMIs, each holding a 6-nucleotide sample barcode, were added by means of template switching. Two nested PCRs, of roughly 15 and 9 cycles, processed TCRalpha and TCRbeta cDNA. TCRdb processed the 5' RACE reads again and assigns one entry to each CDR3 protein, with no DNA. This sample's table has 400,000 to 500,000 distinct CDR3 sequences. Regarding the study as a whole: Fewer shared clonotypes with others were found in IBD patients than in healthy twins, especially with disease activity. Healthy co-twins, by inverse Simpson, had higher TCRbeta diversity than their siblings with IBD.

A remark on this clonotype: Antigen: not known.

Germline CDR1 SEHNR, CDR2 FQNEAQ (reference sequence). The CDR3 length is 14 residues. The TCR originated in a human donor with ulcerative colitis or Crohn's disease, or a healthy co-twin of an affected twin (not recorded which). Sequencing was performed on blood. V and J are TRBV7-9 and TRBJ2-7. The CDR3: CASSLSITSYEQYF.